This record looks at one TCR beta chain sequence and its context. The record originates from a study of blood T cell repertoires in COVID-19. Study at large: Whether acute or convalescent, the COVID-19 samples came from the United States, Italy and Spain.

As handled by the study authors: By means of reference gene primer amplification, nucleated cell counts were estimated. The assay was immunoSEQ multiplex PCR, and TCRdb's table has in-frame clones only and misses some. That table is the source of V, J and clone size, and D and trimming were worked out from the DNA. The sample shows some 250,000 clones, about four fifths of them seen only once. The length of the CDR3 is 15 residues. V lost 0 bases to trimming and J lost 6 bases, with 14 bases between them. Germline-derived CDR1 and CDR2 are LGHNA and YSLEER. This clonotype was sampled from a woman between 55 and 75 years old with active or convalescent COVID-19. Sequences were obtained from peripheral blood. This chain links TRBV4-3 with TRBJ1-2, with D possibly being TRBD1 (6 bases). The CDR3 loop is CASSQDTPGVDGYTF. The CDR3 bases are TGCGCCAGCAGCCAAGATACCCCAGGGGTCGATGGCTACACCTTC.